The next 20 T cell receptor beta chains were all read from a single sample in a study of blood T cell repertoires in COVID-19 (dated by TCRdb to the early 2020s). The library was obtained by the immunoSEQ multiplex PCR assay. As stored in TCRdb, this immuneACCESS dataset retains in-frame rearrangements with V and J assigned. A fraction of the clones does not appear; measured against another copy, unresolved V genes explain less than half of the discrepancy, and the remainder lacks a known reason. For this sample the table gives a few hundred thousand clones, of which around 88% were detected only once. The top ten clones comprise about 4% of the sample. The sample comprised PBMCs or T cells enriched from blood (not recorded which). These receptors came from a woman aged 30 to 39 who had been exposed to COVID-19.

The gene calls are TRBV18 and TRBJ2-7; TRBD1 might be the D (5 bases). This CDR3 contains 13 residues. Trimming stripped 3 bases from V and 5 bases from J, with 11 bases between. The V gene's germline CDR1 is KGHSH and CDR2 LQKENI. Here the CDR3 reads CASSPPLGDEQYF. The CDR3 DNA reads as TGTGCCAGCTCACCCCCCCTAGGGGACGAGCAGTACTTC.

The count of this clone is one. The V gene is TRBV10-3, the J gene TRBJ2-7; 8 nucleotides agree with TRBD1. CDR1 ENHRY and CDR2 SYGVKD come from the germline V gene. V trimming: 3 bases; J trimming: 4 bases; junction bases outside the gene matches: 8. The CDR3 runs to 15 residues. The DNA for the CDR3 is TGTGCCATCAGTGATAGCGAGACAGGGGTTTACGAGCAGTACTTC. It encodes CAISDSETGVYEQYF.

The chain combines TRBV28 with TRBJ2-7; the match to TRBD1 covers 10 bases. CDR1 MDHEN and CDR2 SYDVKM come from the germline V gene. Unmatched junction bases numbered 8, after V lost 3 bases and J lost 3 bases. The CDR3 is made up of 16 amino acids. CDR3 loop: CASSFYLGDRGYEQYF. CDR3 in DNA: TGTGCCAGCAGTTTTTATCTGGGGGACAGGGGCTACGAGCAGTACTTC.

Written as DNA, the CDR3 is TGCGCCAGCAGCTTGTATCACAGGGGGGACACTGAAGCTTTCTTT. It specifies CASSLYHRGDTEAFF. V usage is TRBV5-1 and J usage is TRBJ1-1; 8 nucleotides match TRBD1. This CDR3 region has 15 residues. Per germline, CDR1 SGHRS and CDR2 YFSETQ. Unmatched junction bases numbered 5, after V lost 1 base and J lost 3 bases. The entire variable domain, with the rest obtained from reference TRBV5-1 and TRBJ1-1, is as follows: KAGVTQTPRYLIKTRGQQVTLSCSPISGHRSVSWYQQTPGQGLQFLFEYFSETQRNKGNFPGRFSGRQFSNSRSEMNVSTLELGDSALYLCASSLYHRGDTEAFFGQGTRLTVV.

V and J are TRBV27 and TRBJ1-1, with D hard to call. Trimming pared 5 bases from V and 5 bases from J, leaving 18 bases between. The germline gives CDR1 MNHEY, CDR2 SMNVEV (reference sequence). The CDR3 has 15 amino acids. The CDR3 is CASSPFARWQTEAFF. CDR3 bases: TGTGCCAGCAGTCCCTTTGCCCGATGGCAAACTGAAGCTTTCTTT.

This rearrangement joins TRBV3-1 (or the pseudogene TRBV3-2) to TRBJ1-2, with D tentatively TRBD1 (5 bases). CDR1 is LGHDT and CDR2 is YNNKEL in the germline V gene (reference sequence). The V gene lost 5 bases and the J gene lost 4 bases, with 11 bases spanning the gap. The CDR3 has 13 amino acids. In DNA form, the CDR3 reads TGTGCCAGCAGCTATGTCCAGGGCTATGGCTACACCTTC. Encoded protein: CASSYVQGYGYTF.

This clone appeared a single time. This sequence joins TRBV5-8 and TRBJ1-2; TRBD1 agrees at 7 bases. Germline CDR1 and CDR2: SGHTS and YDEGEE. V lost 3 bases, J lost 6 bases, and 5 bases stayed unmatched. The CDR3 totals 13 residues. The CDR3 DNA is TGTGCCAGCAGCTCCTTCGGGACAGATGGCTACACCTTC. Encoded protein: CASSSFGTDGYTF.

This clone has a single count. The chain has TRBV12-5 and TRBJ2-7; D call uncertain. Trimming left V 6 bases short and J 4 bases short, with 13 bases between. The CDR3 runs to 13 residues. CDR1 is LGHNT and CDR2 is FRNRAP in the germline V gene. The CDR3, as DNA: TGTGCTAGTGGACCGCGTTTTTCGTACGAGCAGTACTTC. Translation: CASGPRFSYEQYF.

The chain employs TRBV5-4 and TRBJ2-2, with D tentatively TRBD1 (6 bases). V lost 4 bases, J lost 7 bases, and 8 bases lay in between. This CDR3 comprises 12 residues. Germline CDR1 and CDR2: SGHNT and YYREEE (reference sequence). The CDR3: CASSVQGGELFF. In nucleotides, the CDR3 is TGTGCCAGCAGCGTACAGGGCGGGGAGCTGTTTTTT.

This chain links TRBV9 with TRBJ1-1; D ambiguous. The CDR3 has 14 residues. Germline loops: CDR1 SGDLS, CDR2 YYNGEE. Trimming took off 4 bases at V and 0 bases at J, with 10 bases between the two ends. The chain's CDR3 is CASSPRTLNTEAFF. The CDR3 DNA reads as TGTGCCAGCAGCCCACGGACTCTGAACACTGAAGCTTTCTTT. The variable domain in full, completed from reference TRBV9 and TRBJ1-1, reads DSGVTQTPKHLITATGQRVTLRCSPRSGDLSVYWYQQSLDQGLQFLIQYYNGEERAKGNILERFSAQQFPDLHSELNLSSLELGDSALYFCASSPRTLNTEAFFGQGTRLTVV.

The rearrangement uses TRBV21-1 and TRBJ1-3; TRBD1, the table's D call, lacks a check against the DNA. TRBV21-1 is given as a pseudogene. The CDR3 is 17 amino acids. The CDR3 reads CASSSRQGEIAGNTIYF. CDR3 nucleotide sequence: TGTGCCAGCAGCAGTAGACAGGGGGAAATCGCTGGAAACACCATATATTTT.

This chain connects TRBV28 to TRBJ1-1; D might be TRBD1 (6 bases). The V gene's germline CDR1 is MDHEN and CDR2 SYDVKM. Trimming left V 5 bases short and J 2 bases short, with 15 bases between. CDR3 length: 15 residues. CDR3 loop: CASSTWGGLNTEAFF. The DNA of the CDR3 is TGTGCCAGCAGTACTTGGGGGGGGCTTAACACTGAAGCTTTCTTT.

The J gene is TRBJ1-1, the V gene TRBV5-1, with a tentative D call TRBD1 (6 bases). This CDR3 is 13 amino acids long. The germline V gene encodes CDR1 SGHRS and CDR2 YFSETQ. Trimming shortened V by 3 bases and J by 7 bases, and 13 bases separated the two germline ends. This CDR3 reads CASSWGGENEAFF. DNA of the CDR3: TGCGCCAGCAGCTGGGGGGGCGAGAATGAAGCTTTCTTT.

This chain links TRBV5-1 with TRBJ1-2; 7 nucleotides line up with TRBD1. This CDR3 is built from 13 residues. After removal of 4 bases from V and 4 bases from J, the junction contained 4 bases not matched to a gene. Germline lookup yields CDR1 SGHRS and CDR2 YFSETQ. In nucleotides, the CDR3 is TGCGCCAGCAGCCAAACAGGGGCCTATGGCTACACCTTC. It specifies CASSQTGAYGYTF.

V and J are TRBV18 and TRBJ2-3; D is undetermined. The CDR3 contains 14 residues. V lost 0 bases and J 2 bases, leaving 6 bases between the germline ends. Per germline, CDR1 KGHSH and CDR2 LQKENI. CDR3 region: CASSPPSYTDTQYF. The CDR3 DNA sequence: TGTGCCAGCTCACCACCTAGTTACACAGATACGCAGTATTTT.

The chain carries TRBV11-2 and TRBJ1-6, with D perhaps matching TRBD1 (5 bases). Trimming removed 6 bases from V and 5 bases from J, with 17 bases in between. Germline CDR1 SGHAT, CDR2 FQNNGV. The CDR3 length is 16 residues. In DNA, the CDR3 is TGTGCCAGCAGTATGATGGGGCCAGGGAATAATTCACCCCTCCACTTT. Protein product: CASSMMGPGNNSPLHF.

The chain couples TRBV18 to TRBJ2-7, with 9 bases that match TRBD2. The CDR3 spans 17 residues. V shed 0 bases and J 5 bases; nucleotides not matched to a gene: 11. Germline lookup yields CDR1 KGHSH and CDR2 LQKENI. The CDR3 spells CASSPPAGLASRHEQYF. Written as DNA, the CDR3 is TGTGCCAGCTCACCACCGGCGGGACTAGCTTCGCGGCACGAGCAGTACTTC.

This chain joins TRBV2 and TRBJ1-4; D perhaps matches TRBD1 (6 bases). V was trimmed by 6 bases and J by 0 bases, leaving 17 bases between them. CDR3 length: 17 residues. Per the germline V gene, CDR1 is SNHLY and CDR2 is FYNNEI. The CDR3 here is CASSGSKGVSTNEKLFF. The CDR3 DNA reads TGTGCCAGCAGCGGATCGAAGGGGGTTTCAACTAATGAAAAACTGTTTTTT.

This chain uses TRBV9 with TRBJ2-5, with D possibly being TRBD2 (7 bases). Trimming pared 4 bases from V and 5 bases from J, leaving 18 bases between. The CDR3 length is 15 residues. Germline loops: CDR1 SGDLS, CDR2 YYNGEE. The CDR3 DNA reads TGTGCCAGCAGCCCAGGCGGGGCGGGGGCTGAGACCCAGTACTTC. As protein: CASSPGGAGAETQYF.

This clone was found once. V is TRBV15 and J is TRBJ1-5; TRBD1 might be the D (6 bases). V was pared by 0 bases and J by 0 bases, with 9 bases between. The CDR3 contains 16 residues. The germline gives CDR1 LNHNV, CDR2 YYDKDF (reference sequence). The chain's CDR3 is CATSRDRGSSNQPQHF. The CDR3 DNA sequence: TGTGCCACCAGCAGAGACAGGGGATCTAGCAATCAGCCCCAGCATTTT. The complete variable domain, with remaining parts taken from reference TRBV15 and TRBJ1-5, reads DAMVIQNPRYQVTQFGKPVTLSCSQTLNHNVMYWYQQKSSQAPKLLFHYYDKDFNNEADTPDNFQSRRPNTSFCFLDIRSPGLGDTAMYLCATSRDRGSSNQPQHFGDGTRLSIL.